This T cell receptor (beta chain) was captured by sequencing in a study of regulatory T cells in long-lasting Graves disease. Whole-study results and caveats: Segments TRBV28, TRBJ1-2 and TRBJ2-5 showed preferential usage in persistent disease. Newly diagnosed Graves' patients had higher TCR diversity than persistent ones.

A note on this clonotype: Its antigen is not identified.

Researchers made TCR beta libraries by using iRepertoire HTBI primers and running Arm-PCR on CDR3 regions. Original analysis: Samples revealed 60 to 70 TRBV and 14 TRBJ segments. TCRdb passed the multiplex PCR reads through MiXCR, listing each CDR3 protein once. The V and J calls reflect TCRdb's pipeline rather than the authors' work. Of 300,000 or so distinct CDR3 sequences detected, 15% to 20% appear once; the ten largest clones hold roughly 29%. The CDR3 length is 18 residues. The V and J ends lost 0 bases and 2 bases respectively, with 21 bases between them. From germline, CDR1 is SGHRS and CDR2 YFSETQ. The time point was: persistent/refractory GD, antithyroid drugs over 5 years with positive TRAb. Construction of the TCR library relied on RNA isolated from PBMCs. Graves' disease diagnoses used American Thyroid Association guidelines.

V usage is TRBV5-1 and J usage is TRBJ2-7; D might be TRBD1 or TRBD2, each matching 5 bases. Sequenced here: peripheral blood mononuclear cells (PBMCs), sampled when the disease was refractory, from a patient treated with antithyroid drugs. The TCR comes from a female donor with Graves disease. The CDR3 spells CASSLGPLARGTPYEQYF. CDR3 nucleotides: TGCGCCAGCAGCTTGGGTCCCCTGGCCCGGGGCACGCCCTACGAGCAGTACTTC. Combining the CDR3 with reference TRBV5-1 and TRBJ2-7 gives the whole variable domain KAGVTQTPRYLIKTRGQQVTLSCSPISGHRSVSWYQQTPGQGLQFLFEYFSETQRNKGNFPGRFSGRQFSNSRSEMNVSTLELGDSALYLCASSLGPLARGTPYEQYFGPGTRLTVT.